The 16 T cell receptor beta chains presented below share a single source sample, sequenced in a study of blood T cells in healthy people across ages. The use of a sample-barcoded 5' primer and a J-beta primer mix characterized a second PCR of roughly 7 to 11 cycles. TCRdb itself ran the 5' RACE reads through MiXCR, one entry per CDR3 protein. This sample has some 800,000 distinct CDR3 sequences; around 25% occur once, and the top ten carry more than 3%. These records were also assigned to another study, of T cells of mothers and their children.

The sequenced sample consisted of blood. The source is a boy younger than 18 in good health.

This clonotype was detected ten times or more. The chain has TRBV14 and TRBJ1-1; TRBD1 might be the D (6 bases). The CDR3 consists of 15 residues. The V gene's germline CDR1 is SGHDN and CDR2 FVKESK. The V end lost 2 bases, the J end lost 3 bases, and 13 bases lay between the germline ends. In nucleotides, the CDR3 is TGTGCCAGCAGCCAAAGGGGGAGGGCGGACACTGAAGCTTTCTTT. Residues: CASSQRGRADTEAFF.

The chain is built from TRBV7-9 and TRBJ2-7; D perhaps matches TRBD1 (6 bases). The CDR3 consists of 14 residues. Germline V lookup: CDR1 SEHNR, CDR2 FQNEAQ (reference sequence). V shed 5 bases and J shed 8 bases, with 19 bases lying between them. The DNA of the CDR3 is TGTGCCAGCAGCGGGCGCTGGACAGAGAATAAGCAGTACTTC. Protein: CASSGRWTENKQYF.

This clonotype has a handful of counts. The V call is TRBV7-2, the J call TRBJ2-3; D could derive from TRBD1 or TRBD2 (5 bases each). There are 16 residues in the CDR3. CDR1 and CDR2 from the germline V gene are SGHTA and FQGNSA. The V and J ends lost 2 bases and 0 bases respectively, with 12 bases between them. The CDR3 reads CASSLPGRTSTDTQYF. CDR3 bases: TGTGCCAGCAGCTTACCGGGACGGACTAGCACAGATACGCAGTATTTT.

The chain couples TRBV5-1 to TRBJ2-7, with D perhaps TRBD2 (6 bases). The CDR3 is 15 amino acids. CDR1 SGHRS and CDR2 YFSETQ come from the germline V gene. The V end was cut by 0 bases, the J end by 1 base, with 11 bases between. CDR3 sequence (DNA): TGCGCCAGCAGCTTGGAGTCGGAGGGGTCCTACGAGCAGTACTTC. As protein: CASSLESEGSYEQYF.

V is TRBV19 and J is TRBJ2-1; TRBD1 matches 10 bases. The V gene's germline CDR1 is LNHDA and CDR2 SQIVND (reference sequence). This CDR3 spans 18 amino acids. V lost 2 bases and J lost 4; bases outside the gene matches: 11. CDR3 protein: CASSILPGQGPRYNEQFF. Written as DNA, the CDR3 is TGTGCCAGTAGTATATTACCGGGACAGGGGCCCAGGTACAATGAGCAGTTCTTC.

CDR3 DNA sequence: TGTGCCAGCAGCCACTACCCCGCGGGGGAAGAGACCCAGTACTTC. This translates into CASSHYPAGEETQYF. This chain links TRBV11-2 with TRBJ2-5; TRBD2 matches at 7 bases. Per germline, CDR1 SGHAT and CDR2 FQNNGV. The V gene end was trimmed by 5 bases and the J gene end by 3 bases; junction bases not matched to a gene: 9. There are 15 residues in the CDR3.

CDR3 DNA: TGCAGTGCTATAGGGACATCGGGTGAGCAGTACTTC. Its protein is CSAIGTSGEQYF. This chain connects TRBV20-1 to TRBJ2-5; possible D gene TRBD1, 6 bases. Trimming stripped 4 bases from V and 11 bases from J, with 17 bases between. The V gene's germline CDR1 is DFQATT and CDR2 SNEGSKA (reference sequence). This CDR3 region has 12 residues.

This sequence joins TRBV21-1 and TRBJ1-5. TRBV21-1 is a pseudogene locus. This CDR3 has 16 residues. For the CDR3, the DNA is TGTGCCAGCAGCAAAGTAACCGGAGCGGGTCATCAGCCCCAGCATTTT. It encodes CASSKVTGAGHQPQHF.

The V call is TRBV29-1, the J call TRBJ1-4, with D uncertain. From germline, CDR1 is SQVTM and CDR2 ANQGSEA. CDR3 length: 12 amino acids. The V end was cut by 4 bases, the J end by 5 bases, with 8 bases between. CDR3: CSVAGRNEKLFF. The CDR3 coding sequence is TGCAGCGTTGCGGGGAGGAATGAAAAACTGTTTTTT.

This clonotype was counted a few times. This rearrangement joins TRBV20-1 to TRBJ2-1; TRBD2 matches at 8 bases. Germline CDR1 and CDR2: DFQATT and SNEGSKA (reference sequence). The CDR3 loop spans 13 amino acids. DNA of the CDR3: TGCAGCGGGATGGGAGCGGGAGAGCATGAGCAGTTCTTC. Translated, it gives CSGMGAGEHEQFF.

In this sample, this clonotype turned up a few times. One end of the junction varies from germline; a read error may be responsible. The rearrangement joins TRBV28 to TRBJ2-7, with unresolved D. CDR3 size: 13 residues. Germline values: CDR1 MDHEN, CDR2 SYDVKM. The CDR3 nucleotides read TGTGCCAGCAGACCTCTAAGCCACTACGTGCAGTACTTC. Its translation is CASRPLSHYVQYF.

This clonotype came up a few times. This rearrangement joins TRBV4-1 to TRBJ2-3, with 10 bases matching TRBD2. The J segment lost 0 bases and the V segment lost 0 bases, leaving 3 bases of the junction unmatched. The length of the CDR3 is 17 residues. Germline-derived CDR1 and CDR2 are MGHRA and YSYEKL. The CDR3 DNA reads as TGCGCCAGCAGCCAAGATAAACTAGCGGGGAGCACAGATACGCAGTATTTT. This translates into CASSQDKLAGSTDTQYF.

This clonotype appeared a few times. The chain employs TRBV6-6 and TRBJ2-1, with TRBD2 matching 7 bases. Germline CDR1 and CDR2: MNHNY and SVGAGI (reference sequence). The CDR3 totals 14 residues. J lost 10 bases, V lost 7 bases, and 13 bases had no gene match. In DNA form, the CDR3 reads TGTGCCAGCACCCCGGGAGGTTCCTCTAGGGAGCAGTTCTTC. It is translated as CASTPGGSSREQFF.

This clonotype showed up just a few times. CDR3 DNA sequence: TGTGCCAGCAGCCAAGCTGACAAAACCAGCTCCTATAATTCACCCCTCCACTTT. It translates to CASSQADKTSSYNSPLHF. The chain employs TRBV3-1 and TRBJ1-6; D call uncertain. Germline CDR1 reads LGHDT; CDR2 reads YNNKEL (reference sequence). V was shortened by 1 base and J by 0 bases, with 13 bases between the two germline ends. The CDR3 totals 18 residues.

This clonotype appeared a few times. The chain combines TRBV7-6 with TRBJ1-1; no definite D call. CDR3 size: 15 residues. CDR1 and CDR2 (germline): SGHVS, FNYEAQ. Trimming removed 1 base from V and 8 bases from J, with 17 bases in between. The CDR3 DNA reads TGTGCCAGCAGCTTAGAGACAAGTAGGGTACTCGAAGCTTTCTTT. This gives the protein CASSLETSRVLEAFF.

This chain connects TRBV28 to TRBJ1-4, with D maybe TRBD1 (5 bases). With 6 bases removed from V and 7 bases from J, the gap between germline ends came to 18 bases. Germline assignment: CDR1 MDHEN and CDR2 SYDVKM. This CDR3 has 15 residues. CDR3 in amino acids: CASRPDPITGEKLFF. CDR3 coding DNA: TGTGCCAGCAGACCAGACCCGATTACAGGTGAAAAACTGTTTTTT.